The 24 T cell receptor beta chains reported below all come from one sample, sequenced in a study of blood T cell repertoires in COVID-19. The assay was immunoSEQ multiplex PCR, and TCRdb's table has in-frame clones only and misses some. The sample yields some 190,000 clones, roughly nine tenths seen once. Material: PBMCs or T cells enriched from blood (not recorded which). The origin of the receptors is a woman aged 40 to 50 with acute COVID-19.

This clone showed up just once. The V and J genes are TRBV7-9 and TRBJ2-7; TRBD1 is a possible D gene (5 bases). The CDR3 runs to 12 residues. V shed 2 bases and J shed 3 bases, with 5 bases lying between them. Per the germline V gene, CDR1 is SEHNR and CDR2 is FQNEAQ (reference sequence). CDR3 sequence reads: CASSLQGYEQYF. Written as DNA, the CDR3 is TGTGCCAGCAGCTTACAGGGCTACGAGCAGTACTTC. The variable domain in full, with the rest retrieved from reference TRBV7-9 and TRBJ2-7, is DTGVSQNPRHKITKRGQNVTFRCDPISEHNRLYWYRQTLGQGPEFLTYFQNEAQLEKSRLLSDRFSAERPKGSFSTLEIQRTEQGDSAMYLCASSLQGYEQYFGPGTRLTVT.

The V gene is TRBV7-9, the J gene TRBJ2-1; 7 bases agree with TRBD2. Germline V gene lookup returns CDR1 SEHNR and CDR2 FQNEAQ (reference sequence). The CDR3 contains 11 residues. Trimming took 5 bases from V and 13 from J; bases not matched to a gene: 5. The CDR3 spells CASSPGGGQFF. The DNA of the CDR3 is TGTGCCAGCAGCCCCGGCGGGGGACAGTTCTTC.

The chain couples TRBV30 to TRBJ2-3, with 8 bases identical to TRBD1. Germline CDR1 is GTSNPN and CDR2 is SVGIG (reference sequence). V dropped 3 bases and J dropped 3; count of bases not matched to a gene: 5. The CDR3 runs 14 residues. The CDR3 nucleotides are TGTGCCTGGAGCATGGACAGGGTAACAGATACGCAGTATTTT. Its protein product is CAWSMDRVTDTQYF. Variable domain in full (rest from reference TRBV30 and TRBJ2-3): SQTIHQWPATLVQPVGSPLSLECTVEGTSNPNLYWYRQAAGRGLQLLFYSVGIGQISSEVPQNLSASRPQDRQFILSSKKLLLSDSGFYLCAWSMDRVTDTQYFGPGTRLTVL.

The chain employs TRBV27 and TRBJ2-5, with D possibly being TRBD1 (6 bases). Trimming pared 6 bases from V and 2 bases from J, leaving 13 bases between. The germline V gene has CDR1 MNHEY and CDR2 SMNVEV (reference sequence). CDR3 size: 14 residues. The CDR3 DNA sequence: TGTGCCAGCAGCTGGGGGCGTCCTCAAGAGACCCAGTACTTC. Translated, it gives CASSWGRPQETQYF.

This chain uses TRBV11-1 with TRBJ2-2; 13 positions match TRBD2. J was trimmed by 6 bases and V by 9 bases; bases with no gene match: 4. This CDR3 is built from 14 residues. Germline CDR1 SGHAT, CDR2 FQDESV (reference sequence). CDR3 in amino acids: CASRTSGGAGELFF. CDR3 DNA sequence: TGTGCCAGTCGGACTAGCGGGGGCGCCGGGGAGCTGTTTTTT.

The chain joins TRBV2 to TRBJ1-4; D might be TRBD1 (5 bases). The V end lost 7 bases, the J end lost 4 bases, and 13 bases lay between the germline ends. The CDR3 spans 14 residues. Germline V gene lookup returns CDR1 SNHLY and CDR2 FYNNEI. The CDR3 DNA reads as TGTGCCAGCACCCCGGGACTCCATAATGAAAAACTGTTTTTT. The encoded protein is CASTPGLHNEKLFF.

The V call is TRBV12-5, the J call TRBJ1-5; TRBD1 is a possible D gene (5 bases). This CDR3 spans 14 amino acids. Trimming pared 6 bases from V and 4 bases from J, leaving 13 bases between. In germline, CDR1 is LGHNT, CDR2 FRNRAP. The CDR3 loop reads CASGLGDSNQPQHF. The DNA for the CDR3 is TGTGCTAGTGGGCTTGGAGACAGTAATCAGCCCCAGCATTTT.

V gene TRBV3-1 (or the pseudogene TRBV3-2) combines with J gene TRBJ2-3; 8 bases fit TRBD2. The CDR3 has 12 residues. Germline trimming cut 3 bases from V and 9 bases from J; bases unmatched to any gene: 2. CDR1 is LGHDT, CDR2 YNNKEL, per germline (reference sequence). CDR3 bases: TGTGCCAGCAGCCACTTAGCGGGAACGCAGTATTTT. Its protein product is CASSHLAGTQYF.

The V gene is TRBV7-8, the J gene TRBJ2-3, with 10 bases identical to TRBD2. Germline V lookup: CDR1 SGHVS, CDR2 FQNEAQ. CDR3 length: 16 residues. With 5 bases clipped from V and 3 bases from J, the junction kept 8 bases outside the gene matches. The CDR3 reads CASSRKLAGSTDTQYF. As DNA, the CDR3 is TGTGCCAGCAGCCGCAAACTAGCGGGATCAACAGATACGCAGTATTTT.

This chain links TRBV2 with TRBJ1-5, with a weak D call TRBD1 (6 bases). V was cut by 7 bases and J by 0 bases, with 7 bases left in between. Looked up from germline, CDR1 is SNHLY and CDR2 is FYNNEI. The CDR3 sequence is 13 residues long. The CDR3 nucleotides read TGTGCCAGCAACAGGGATAGCAATCAGCCCCAGCATTTT. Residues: CASNRDSNQPQHF. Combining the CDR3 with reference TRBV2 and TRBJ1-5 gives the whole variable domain EPEVTQTPSHQVTQMGQEVILRCVPISNHLYFYWYRQILGQKVEFLVSFYNNEISEKSEIFDDQFSVERPDGSNFTLKIRSTKLEDSAMYFCASNRDSNQPQHFGDGTRLSIL.

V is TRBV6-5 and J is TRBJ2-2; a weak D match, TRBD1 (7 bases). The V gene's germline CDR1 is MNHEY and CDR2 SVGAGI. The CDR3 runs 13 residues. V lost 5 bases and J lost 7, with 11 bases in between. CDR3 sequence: CASSPQGGGELFF. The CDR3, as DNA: TGTGCCAGCAGTCCTCAGGGGGGCGGGGAGCTGTTTTTT.

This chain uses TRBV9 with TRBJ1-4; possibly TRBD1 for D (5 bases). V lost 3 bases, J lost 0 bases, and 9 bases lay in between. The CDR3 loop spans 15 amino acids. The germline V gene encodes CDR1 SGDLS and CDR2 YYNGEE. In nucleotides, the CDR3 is TGTGCCAGCAGCGCAGGGTACACAACTAATGAAAAACTGTTTTTT. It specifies CASSAGYTTNEKLFF. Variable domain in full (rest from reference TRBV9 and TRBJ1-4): DSGVTQTPKHLITATGQRVTLRCSPRSGDLSVYWYQQSLDQGLQFLIQYYNGEERAKGNILERFSAQQFPDLHSELNLSSLELGDSALYFCASSAGYTTNEKLFFGSGTQLSVL.

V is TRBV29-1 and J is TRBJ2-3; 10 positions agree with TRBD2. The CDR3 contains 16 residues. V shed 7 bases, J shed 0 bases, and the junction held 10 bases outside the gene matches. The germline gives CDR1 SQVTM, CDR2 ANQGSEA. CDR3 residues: CSADGASGSSTDTQYF. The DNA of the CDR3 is TGCAGCGCGGATGGGGCTAGCGGGAGCAGCACAGATACGCAGTATTTT.

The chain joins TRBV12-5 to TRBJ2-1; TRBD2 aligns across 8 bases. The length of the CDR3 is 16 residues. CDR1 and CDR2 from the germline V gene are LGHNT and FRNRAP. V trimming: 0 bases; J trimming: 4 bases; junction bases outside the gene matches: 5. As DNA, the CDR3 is TGTGCTAGTGGTTTGGTAGCGGGGGTTGAATACAATGAGCAGTTCTTC. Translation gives CASGLVAGVEYNEQFF.

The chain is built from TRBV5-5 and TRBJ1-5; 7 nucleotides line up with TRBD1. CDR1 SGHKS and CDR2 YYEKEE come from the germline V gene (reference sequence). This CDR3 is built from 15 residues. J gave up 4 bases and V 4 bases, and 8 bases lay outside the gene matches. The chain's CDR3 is CASSQGTQGNQPQHF. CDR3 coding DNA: TGTGCCAGCAGCCAGGGAACACAGGGGAATCAGCCCCAGCATTTT. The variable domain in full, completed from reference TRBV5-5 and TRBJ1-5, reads DAGVTQSPTHLIKTRGQQVTLRCSPISGHKSVSWYQQVLGQGPQFIFQYYEKEERGRGNFPDRFSARQFPNYSSELNVNALLLGDSALYLCASSQGTQGNQPQHFGDGTRLSIL.

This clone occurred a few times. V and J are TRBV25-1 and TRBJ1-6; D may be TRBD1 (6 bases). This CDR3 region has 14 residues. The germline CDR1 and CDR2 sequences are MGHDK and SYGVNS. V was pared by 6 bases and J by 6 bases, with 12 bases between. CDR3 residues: CASSSGQFNSPLHF. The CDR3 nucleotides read TGTGCCAGCAGCTCCGGACAGTTTAATTCACCCCTCCACTTT.

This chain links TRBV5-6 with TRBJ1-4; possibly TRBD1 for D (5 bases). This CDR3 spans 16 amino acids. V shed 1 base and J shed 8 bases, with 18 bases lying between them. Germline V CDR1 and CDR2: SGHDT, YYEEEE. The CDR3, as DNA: TGTGCCAGCAGCTTGAAAAGCGGGGCCCGAGGGGAAAAACTGTTTTTT. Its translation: CASSLKSGARGEKLFF.

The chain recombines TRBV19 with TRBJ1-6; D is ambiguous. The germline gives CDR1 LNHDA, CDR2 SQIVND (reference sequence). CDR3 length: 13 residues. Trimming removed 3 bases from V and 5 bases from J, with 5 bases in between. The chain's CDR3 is CASSMADNSPLHF. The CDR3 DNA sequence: TGTGCCAGTAGTATGGCGGATAATTCACCCCTCCACTTT.

The CDR3 coding sequence is TGTGCCAGCAGCCAAGATCCTAGCGGGAGTAGAGAGACCCAGTACTTC. Its translation is CASSQDPSGSRETQYF. The chain employs TRBV3-1 (or the pseudogene TRBV3-2) and TRBJ2-5; 10 nucleotides align to TRBD2. Germline V gives CDR1 LGHDT, CDR2 YNNKEL (reference sequence). This CDR3 has 16 amino acids. Losses at the gene ends were 0 bases for V and 4 bases for J; bases not matched to a gene: 5.

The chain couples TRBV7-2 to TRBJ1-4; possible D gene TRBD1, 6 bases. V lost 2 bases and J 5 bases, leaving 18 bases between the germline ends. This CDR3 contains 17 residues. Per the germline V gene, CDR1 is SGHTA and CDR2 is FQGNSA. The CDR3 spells CASSLTGTVNLNEKLFF. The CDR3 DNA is TGTGCCAGCAGCTTAACAGGGACCGTAAACTTAAATGAAAAACTGTTTTTT.

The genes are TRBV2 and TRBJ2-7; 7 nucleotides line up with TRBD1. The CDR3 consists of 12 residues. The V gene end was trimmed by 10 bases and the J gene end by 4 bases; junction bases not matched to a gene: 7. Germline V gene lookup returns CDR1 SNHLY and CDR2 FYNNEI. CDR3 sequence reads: CATLGGLYEQYF. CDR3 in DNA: TGTGCCACACTAGGGGGCTTGTACGAGCAGTACTTC.

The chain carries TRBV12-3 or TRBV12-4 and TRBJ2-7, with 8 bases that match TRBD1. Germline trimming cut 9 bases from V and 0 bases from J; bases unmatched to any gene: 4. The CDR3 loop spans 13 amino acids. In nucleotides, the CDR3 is TGTGCCAGTCGGACAGGGCCCTCCTACGAGCAGTACTTC. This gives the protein CASRTGPSYEQYF.

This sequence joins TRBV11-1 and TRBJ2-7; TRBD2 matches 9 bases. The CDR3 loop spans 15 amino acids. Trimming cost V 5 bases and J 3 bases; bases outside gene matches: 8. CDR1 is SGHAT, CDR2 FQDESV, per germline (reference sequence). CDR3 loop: CASSPLTSGVYEQYF. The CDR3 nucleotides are TGTGCCAGCAGCCCACTGACTAGCGGAGTCTACGAGCAGTACTTC.

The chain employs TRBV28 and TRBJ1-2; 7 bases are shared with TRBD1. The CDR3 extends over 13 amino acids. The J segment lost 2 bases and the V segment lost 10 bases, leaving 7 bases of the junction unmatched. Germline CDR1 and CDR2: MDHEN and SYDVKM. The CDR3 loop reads CATRGPRNYGYTF. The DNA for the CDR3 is TGTGCCACTAGGGGGCCGCGAAACTATGGCTACACCTTC.